The rows below give T cell receptor beta chains drawn from one sample of a study of blood T cells in healthy people across ages. A single record per CDR3 protein comes from TCRdb applying MiXCR to the 5' RACE reads. The data hold hundreds of thousands of distinct CDR3 sequences, with 40% to 45% observed a single time. The sequenced material came from blood. These receptor sequences come from a man older than 75 in good health. Both conserved end residues are part of each CDR3. A D gene is named only where the DNA matches it firmly. Clone sizes are given selectively: once, few, many, or a class where the clone is expanded.

clone size,D gene,V gene,J gene,CDR3 DNA,CDR3 protein
NA,TRBD2,TRBV20-1,TRBJ2-1,TGCAGTACTAGATCCAGCGGGGCTTTATCCTACAATGAGCAGTTCTTC,CSTRSSGALSYNEQFF
NA,NA,TRBV7-9,TRBJ2-1,TGTGCCAGCAGCCAACCGAAGGACAGCGGGGAGTTCTTC,CASSQPKDSGEFF
NA,NA,TRBV11-3,TRBJ2-1,TGTGCCAGCACCCAAGGGGTTTTCAATGAGCAGTTCTTC,CASTQGVFNEQFF
NA,TRBD2,TRBV7-9,TRBJ2-1,TGTGCCAGCAGTTCCCCGGGAGGGAACTACAATGAGCAGTTCTTC,CASSSPGGNYNEQFF
NA,NA,TRBV6-1,TRBJ1-5,TGTGCCAGCAGTGAAATCGGGCGATATCAGCCCCAGCATTTT,CASSEIGRYQPQHF
NA,TRBD1,TRBV4-3,TRBJ2-5,TGCGCCAGCAGCCCGGGGGACAGGGTCCCCCAAGAGACCCAGTACTTC,CASSPGDRVPQETQYF
once,NA,TRBV6-1,TRBJ2-7,TGTGCCAGCAGTGAAGCGCTTCGGGCACCTAACCCCTACGAGCAGTACTTC,CASSEALRAPNPYEQYF
NA,TRBD2,TRBV2,TRBJ2-1,TGTGCCAGCAGTGCATCAGCGGGAGGCAGTGAGCAGTTCTTC,CASSASAGGSEQFF
NA,TRBD2,TRBV6-1,TRBJ2-7,TGTGCCAGCAGTGCCCGGACTAGCGGGAGTCTATCTTTGGCCGAGCAGTACTTC,CASSARTSGSLSLAEQYF
few,NA,TRBV6-2/TRBV6-3,TRBJ2-1,TGTGCCAGCAGTTACTCGACGAATGAGCAGTTCTTC,CASSYSTNEQFF
many,NA,TRBV6-2/TRBV6-3,TRBJ2-7,TGTGCCAGCAGTAACCGTGGCAGGAGCTCCTACGAGCAGTACTTC,CASSNRGRSSYEQYF
many,TRBD1,TRBV6-2/TRBV6-3,TRBJ2-1,TGTGCCAGCAGTCGACAGGGCTCCGCGGTCGATGAGCAGTTCTTC,CASSRQGSAVDEQFF
few,NA,TRBV7-2,TRBJ2-7,TGTGCCAGCAGCTTAGTGGTAGTATACGAGCAGTACTTC,CASSLVVVYEQYF
many,NA,TRBV11-2,TRBJ2-3,TGTGCCAGCAGCTTAGACGGCGCGAGCACAGATACGCAGTATTTT,CASSLDGASTDTQYF
NA,NA,TRBV7-2,TRBJ2-2,TGTGCCAGCAGCTCCCAACCACCTCCCGAGGGCACCGGGGAGCTGTTTTTT,CASSSQPPPEGTGELFF
few,TRBD1,TRBV27,TRBJ2-3,TGTGCCAGCAGTGCTGCCGGACAGGGGGCTACAGATACGCAGTATTTT,CASSAAGQGATDTQYF
few,TRBD1,TRBV5-5,TRBJ2-1,TGTGCCAGCAGCTTGATGACAGGGATGGGGAATGAGCAGTTCTTC,CASSLMTGMGNEQFF
NA,TRBD1,TRBV3-1,TRBJ2-7,TGTGCCAGCAGCCAAAGGGGGGGGACAGGGGGAAACTACGAGCAGTACTTC,CASSQRGGTGGNYEQYF
NA,TRBD1,TRBV5-6,TRBJ2-5,TGTGCCAGCAGCGGGGGGACAGGGAGGATCCAAGAGACCCAGTACTTC,CASSGGTGRIQETQYF
few,NA,TRBV12-3/TRBV12-4,TRBJ1-2,TGTGCCAGCAGTCTATCTAACGTGGGCTACACCTTC,CASSLSNVGYTF
few,TRBD1,TRBV10-3,TRBJ2-7,TGTGCCATCAGTGAGGGACCGGGACAGGGGGCTCACGAGCAGTACTTC,CAISEGPGQGAHEQYF
NA,NA,TRBV6-1,TRBJ1-1,TGTGCCAGCAGAGTCTATACGAACACTGAAGCTTTCTTT,CASRVYTNTEAFF
many,NA,TRBV3-1,TRBJ2-3,TGTGCCAGCAGCCAAGTAGATACGCAGTATTTT,CASSQVDTQYF
NA,NA,TRBV27,TRBJ1-6,TGTGCCAGCAGTCCCAGCAGGGGTTATTCACCCCTCCACTTT,CASSPSRGYSPLHF
many,TRBD1,TRBV24-1,TRBJ2-5,TGTGCCACCAGTAGTGCGGACAGGACAGAGACCCAGTACTTC,CATSSADRTETQYF
NA,NA,TRBV20-1,TRBJ2-1,TGCAGTGCTACATTATACAATGAGCAGTTCTTC,CSATLYNEQFF
NA,NA,TRBV6-5,TRBJ2-7,TGTGCCAGCAGTCCCCCCCGTGGGCACGAGCAGTACTTC,CASSPPRGHEQYF
NA,NA,TRBV3-1,TRBJ2-3,TGTGCCAGCAGCCAAGGATCGCCGGGGGACGGCACAGATACGCAGTATTTT,CASSQGSPGDGTDTQYF
NA,NA,TRBV5-1,TRBJ1-4,TGCGCCAGCAGCTTGATCGGAATCAATGAAAAACTGTTTTTT,CASSLIGINEKLFF
NA,NA,TRBV6-2/TRBV6-3,TRBJ2-1,TGTGCCAGCTTATACAGAACTAGCTCCTACAATGAGCAGTTCTTC,CASLYRTSSYNEQFF
NA,TRBD1,TRBV7-9,TRBJ2-1,TGTGCCAGCAGCTCCCGGGACAGGGGGCGCAGGTACAATGAGCAGTTCTTC,CASSSRDRGRRYNEQFF
few,TRBD1,TRBV29-1,TRBJ2-5,TGCAGCGTTTGGCGGGACAGGGCCCAAGAGACCCAGTACTTC,CSVWRDRAQETQYF
NA,NA,TRBV4-1,TRBJ1-5,TGCGCCAGCAGCCATCCACGGAGAAATCAGCCCCAGCATTTT,CASSHPRRNQPQHF
NA,TRBD2,TRBV4-2,TRBJ2-7,TGTGCCAGCAGCCAAGGATTGGCTAGCGGGAACAATGAGCAGTACTTC,CASSQGLASGNNEQYF
NA,NA,TRBV7-8,TRBJ2-1,TGTGCCAGCAGCTTAGGGGTCCCCTCCTACAATGAGCAGTTCTTC,CASSLGVPSYNEQFF
few,NA,TRBV7-2,TRBJ2-5,TGTGCCAGCAGCCTGGTCGGGGATAGCTTTGAGACCCAGTACTTC,CASSLVGDSFETQYF
many,NA,TRBV6-1,TRBJ2-5,TGTGCCAGCTTAACCGGGGATATCCAAGAGACCCAGTACTTC,CASLTGDIQETQYF
few,NA,TRBV7-8,TRBJ1-4,TGTGCCAGCAGCCTCGACGGGGCTAATGAAAAACTGTTTTTT,CASSLDGANEKLFF
NA,NA,TRBV7-6,TRBJ2-5,TGTGCCAGCAGCCTGACAGGAGGACAGCAAGAGAGCCAGTACTTC,CASSLTGGQQESQYF